This TCR beta chain appears in the sequencing data of a study of PD-L1 blockade in urothelial cancer. Study-level background: About 90% of the 29 patients were males with bladder-origin urothelial cancer. Samples of blood were analyzed 3 weeks (second dose) and 6 weeks after treatment start.

TCRdb's copy holds only in-frame clones and misses some; the assay was immunoSEQ multiplex PCR. The sample contains under 70,000 clones, less than 90% of which appear only once. Documented time point: pretreatment peripheral blood. The CDR3 has 17 amino acids. J lost 5 bases, V lost 0 bases, and 9 bases had no gene match. The germline V gene encodes CDR1 SGDLS and CDR2 YYNGEE. Study results and limitations: When measured at 3 weeks, tumor-associated blood clones expanded more in durable-benefit patients.

With regard to this clone: What it binds is not known.

Sequences were derived from PBMCs, sampled around atezolizumab (anti-PD-L1) treatment. This rearrangement joins TRBV9 to TRBJ1-5, with 9 nucleotides matching TRBD1. The sequence derives from a man aged 65 to 85 with urothelial cancer. CDR3 in DNA: TGTGCCAGCAGCGTAGGATTGGGGACAGGGATGGATCAGCCCCAGCATTTT. Translating gives CASSVGLGTGMDQPQHF.